Here is one T cell receptor (beta chain) with its context. This entry belongs to a study of control samples from healthy donors and cancer patients. With V trimmed by 4 bases and J by 8 bases, 12 bases remained unmatched. Germline V gene sequence: CDR1 SNHLY, CDR2 FYNNEI. The CDR3 spans 16 residues. The protocol was immunoSEQ multiplex PCR, while the TCRdb copy is restricted to in-frame clones and leaves out a portion. The sample records about 170,000 clones, just under 95% being singletons. The sample consisted of blood. The rearrangement links TRBV2 to TRBJ2-1; 9 bases fit TRBD2. The sequence was obtained from a woman aged 55-69 years in good health. This CDR3 reads CASSGAAGGPPHEQFF. CDR3 coding DNA: TGTGCCAGCAGTGGGGCGGCGGGGGGGCCCCCCCATGAGCAGTTCTTC.